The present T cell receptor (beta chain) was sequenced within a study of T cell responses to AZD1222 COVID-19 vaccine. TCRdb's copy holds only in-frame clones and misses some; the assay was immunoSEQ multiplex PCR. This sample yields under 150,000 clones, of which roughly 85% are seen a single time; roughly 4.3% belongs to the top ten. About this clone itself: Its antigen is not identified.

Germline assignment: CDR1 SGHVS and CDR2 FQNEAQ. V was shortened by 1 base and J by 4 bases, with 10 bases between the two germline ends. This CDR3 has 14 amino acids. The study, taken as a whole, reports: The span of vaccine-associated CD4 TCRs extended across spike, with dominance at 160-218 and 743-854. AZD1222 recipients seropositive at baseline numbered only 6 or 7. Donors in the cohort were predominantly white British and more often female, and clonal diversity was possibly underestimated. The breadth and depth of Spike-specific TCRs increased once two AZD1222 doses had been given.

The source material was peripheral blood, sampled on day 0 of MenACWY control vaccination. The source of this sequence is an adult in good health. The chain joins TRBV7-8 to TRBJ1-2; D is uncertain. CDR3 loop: CASSLGVLGYGYTF. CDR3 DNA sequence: TGTGCCAGCAGCTTAGGGGTATTGGGCTATGGCTACACCTTC.